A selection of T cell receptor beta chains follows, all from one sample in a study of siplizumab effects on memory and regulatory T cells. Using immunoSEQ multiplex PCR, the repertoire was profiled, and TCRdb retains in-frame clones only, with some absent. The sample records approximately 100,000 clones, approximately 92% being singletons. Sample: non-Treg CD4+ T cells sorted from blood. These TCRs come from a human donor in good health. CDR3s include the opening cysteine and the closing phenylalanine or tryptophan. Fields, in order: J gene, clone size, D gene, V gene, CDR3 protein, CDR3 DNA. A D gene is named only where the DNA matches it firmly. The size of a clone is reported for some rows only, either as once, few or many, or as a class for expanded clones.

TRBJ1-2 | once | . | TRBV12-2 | CASRLSGLYGYTF | TGTGCAAGTCGCTTATCGGGCCTATATGGCTACACCTTC
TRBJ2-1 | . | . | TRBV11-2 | CASSLMTQSDEQFF | TGTGCCAGCAGCTTAATGACTCAAAGCGATGAGCAGTTCTTC
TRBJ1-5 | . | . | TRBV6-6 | CASSTGYNQPQHF | TGTGCCAGCAGTACGGGCTACAATCAGCCCCAGCATTTT
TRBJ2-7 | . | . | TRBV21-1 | CASSRDRVYEQYF | TGTGCCAGCAGCCGGGACAGAGTCTACGAGCAGTACTTC
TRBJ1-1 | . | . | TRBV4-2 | CASSPLNRAAFF | TGTGCCAGCAGCCCACTAAACAGGGCCGCTTTCTTT
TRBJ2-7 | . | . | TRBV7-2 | CASSLLGDEQYF | TGTGCCAGCAGCTTATTGGGCGACGAGCAGTACTTC
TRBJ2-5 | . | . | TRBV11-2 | CASSLSYETQYF | TGTGCCAGCAGCTTAAGCTATGAGACCCAGTACTTC
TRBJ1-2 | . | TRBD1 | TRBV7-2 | CASSLNRGQGGYTF | TGTGCCAGCAGCTTGAACAGGGGGCAAGGGGGCTACACCTTC
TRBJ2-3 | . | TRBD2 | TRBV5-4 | CASRKSSGGVQGTDTQYF | TGTGCCAGCAGAAAAAGTAGCGGGGGGGTCCAGGGCACAGATACGCAGTATTTT
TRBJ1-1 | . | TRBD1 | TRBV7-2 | CASSSQTGVRTEAFF | TGTGCCAGCAGCTCGCAGACAGGGGTTAGAACTGAAGCTTTCTTT
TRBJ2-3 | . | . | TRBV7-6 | CASSLEPRDTQYF | TGTGCCAGCAGCTTAGAGCCCCGGGATACGCAGTATTTT
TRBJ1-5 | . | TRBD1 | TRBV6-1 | CASSALRDSGQPQHF | TGTGCCAGCAGTGCCCTTCGGGACAGTGGGCAGCCCCAGCATTTT
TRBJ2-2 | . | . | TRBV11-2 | CASSLGQSAGELFF | TGTGCCAGCAGCTTAGGACAGTCAGCCGGGGAGCTGTTTTTT
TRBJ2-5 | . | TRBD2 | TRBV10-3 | CAISGGLGRETQYF | TGTGCCATCAGTGGGGGACTAGGGAGGGAGACCCAGTACTTC
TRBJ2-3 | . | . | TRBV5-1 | CASSLITSTDTQYF | TGCGCCAGCAGCTTAATTACTAGCACAGATACGCAGTATTTT